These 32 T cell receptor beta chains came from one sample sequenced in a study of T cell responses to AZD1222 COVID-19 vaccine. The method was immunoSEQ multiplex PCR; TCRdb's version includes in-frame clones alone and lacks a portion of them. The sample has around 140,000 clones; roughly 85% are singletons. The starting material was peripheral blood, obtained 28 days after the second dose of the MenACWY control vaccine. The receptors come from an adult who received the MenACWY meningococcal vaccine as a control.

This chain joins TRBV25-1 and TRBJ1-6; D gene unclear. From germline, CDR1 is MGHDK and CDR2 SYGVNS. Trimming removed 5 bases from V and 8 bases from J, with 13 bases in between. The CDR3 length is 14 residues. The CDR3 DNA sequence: TGTGCCAGCAGTTATCCCACGGAGGATTCACCCCTCCACTTT. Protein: CASSYPTEDSPLHF.

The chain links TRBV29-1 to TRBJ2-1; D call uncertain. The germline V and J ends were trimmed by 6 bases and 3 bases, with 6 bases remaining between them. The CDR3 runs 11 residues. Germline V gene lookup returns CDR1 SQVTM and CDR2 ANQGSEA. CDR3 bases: TGCAGCGTGGCCCTCTACAATGAGCAGTTCTTC. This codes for CSVALYNEQFF.

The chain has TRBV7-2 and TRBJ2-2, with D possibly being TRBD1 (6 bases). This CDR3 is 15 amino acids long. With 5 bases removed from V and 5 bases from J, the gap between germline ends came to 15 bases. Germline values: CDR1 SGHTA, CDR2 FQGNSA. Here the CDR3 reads CASSADRQPTGELFF. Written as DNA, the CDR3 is TGTGCCAGCAGCGCGGACAGACAGCCGACCGGGGAGCTGTTTTTT.

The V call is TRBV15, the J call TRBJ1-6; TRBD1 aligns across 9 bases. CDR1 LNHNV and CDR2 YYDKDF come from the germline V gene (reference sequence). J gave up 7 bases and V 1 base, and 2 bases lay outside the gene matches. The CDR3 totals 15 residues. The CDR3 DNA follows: TGTGCCACCAGCAGAGGGGGGACAGGGAATTCACCCCTCCACTTT. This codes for CATSRGGTGNSPLHF.

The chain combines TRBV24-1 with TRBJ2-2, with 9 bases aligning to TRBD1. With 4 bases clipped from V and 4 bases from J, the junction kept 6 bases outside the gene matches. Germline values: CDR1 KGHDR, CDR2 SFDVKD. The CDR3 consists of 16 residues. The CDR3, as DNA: TGTGCCACCAGTGACATAGGACAGGGGACCACCGGGGAGCTGTTTTTT. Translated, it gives CATSDIGQGTTGELFF.

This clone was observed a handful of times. The DNA for the CDR3 is TGTGCCAGCAGCCATACCGGACAGGGGTCATACGAGCAGTACTTC. This sequence encodes CASSHTGQGSYEQYF. This sequence joins TRBV7-2 and TRBJ2-7; 9 bases fit TRBD1. CDR1 and CDR2 (germline): SGHTA, FQGNSA. V lost 5 bases to trimming and J lost 4 bases; unmatched junction nucleotides: 9. The CDR3 has 15 amino acids.

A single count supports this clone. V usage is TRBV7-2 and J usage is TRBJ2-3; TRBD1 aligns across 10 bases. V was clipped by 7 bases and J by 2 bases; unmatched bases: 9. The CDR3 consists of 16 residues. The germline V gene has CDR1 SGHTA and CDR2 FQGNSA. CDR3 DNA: TGTGCCAGCACCCCAGGACAGGGGGGCCCCACAGATACGCAGTATTTT. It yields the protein CASTPGQGGPTDTQYF.

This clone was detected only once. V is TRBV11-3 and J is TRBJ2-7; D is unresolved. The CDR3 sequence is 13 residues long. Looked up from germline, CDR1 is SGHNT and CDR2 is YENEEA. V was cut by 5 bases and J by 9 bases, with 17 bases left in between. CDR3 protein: CASSLTDPAVQYF. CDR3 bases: TGTGCCAGCAGCCTCACGGACCCAGCAGTGCAGTACTTC.

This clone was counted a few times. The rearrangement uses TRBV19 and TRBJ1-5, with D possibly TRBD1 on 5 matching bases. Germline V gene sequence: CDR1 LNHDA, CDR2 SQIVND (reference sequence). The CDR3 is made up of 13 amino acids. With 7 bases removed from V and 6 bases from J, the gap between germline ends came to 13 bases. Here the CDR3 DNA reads TGTGCCAGTACCCCCCAGGGTTTTCAGCCCCAGCATTTT. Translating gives CASTPQGFQPQHF. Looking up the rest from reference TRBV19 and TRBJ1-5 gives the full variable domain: DGGITQSPKYLFRKEGQNVTLSCEQNLNHDAMYWYRQDPGQGLRLIYYSQIVNDFQKGDIAEGYSVSREKKESFPLTVTSAQKNPTAFYLCASTPQGFQPQHFGDGTRLSIL.

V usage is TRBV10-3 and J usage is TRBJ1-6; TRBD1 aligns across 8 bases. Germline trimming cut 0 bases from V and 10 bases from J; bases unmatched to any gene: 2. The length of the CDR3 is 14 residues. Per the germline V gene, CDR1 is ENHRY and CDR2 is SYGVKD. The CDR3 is CAISESGQASPLHF. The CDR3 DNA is TGTGCCATCAGTGAGTCGGGACAGGCATCACCCCTCCACTTT.

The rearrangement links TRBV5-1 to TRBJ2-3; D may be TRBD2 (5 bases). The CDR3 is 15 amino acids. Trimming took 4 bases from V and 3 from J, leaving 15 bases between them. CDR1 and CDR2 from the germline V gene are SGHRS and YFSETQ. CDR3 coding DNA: TGCGCCAGCAGCAGCCCACTAGGTAGTACAGATACGCAGTATTTT. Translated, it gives CASSSPLGSTDTQYF.

The CDR3 region has the DNA TGTGCCAGCAGGGAGCCGGGACAGGGGGCGGTCGGGGAGCTGTTTTTT. It specifies CASREPGQGAVGELFF. This chain connects TRBV7-2 to TRBJ2-2, with TRBD1 identical over 12 bases. This CDR3 has 16 amino acids. CDR1 is SGHTA, CDR2 FQGNSA, per germline. J lost 7 bases, V lost 6 bases, and 9 bases had no gene match.

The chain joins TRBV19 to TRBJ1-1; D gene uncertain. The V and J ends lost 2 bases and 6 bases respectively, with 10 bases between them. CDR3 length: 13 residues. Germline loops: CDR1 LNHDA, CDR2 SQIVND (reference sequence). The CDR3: CASSIILGSEAFF. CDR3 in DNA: TGTGCCAGTAGTATAATTCTGGGTTCTGAAGCTTTCTTT.

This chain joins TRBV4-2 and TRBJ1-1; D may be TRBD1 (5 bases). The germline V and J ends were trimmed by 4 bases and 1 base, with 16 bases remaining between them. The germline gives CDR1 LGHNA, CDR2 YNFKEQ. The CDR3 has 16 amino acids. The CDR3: CASSPRVGGSNTEAFF. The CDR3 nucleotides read TGTGCCAGCAGCCCGAGGGTGGGGGGATCGAACACTGAAGCTTTCTTT.

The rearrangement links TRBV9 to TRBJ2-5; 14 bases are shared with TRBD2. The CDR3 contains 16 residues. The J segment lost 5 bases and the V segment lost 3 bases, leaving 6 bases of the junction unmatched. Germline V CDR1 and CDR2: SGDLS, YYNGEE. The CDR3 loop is CASSAGTSGSMETQYF. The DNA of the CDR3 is TGTGCCAGCAGCGCCGGGACTAGCGGGAGCATGGAGACCCAGTACTTC.

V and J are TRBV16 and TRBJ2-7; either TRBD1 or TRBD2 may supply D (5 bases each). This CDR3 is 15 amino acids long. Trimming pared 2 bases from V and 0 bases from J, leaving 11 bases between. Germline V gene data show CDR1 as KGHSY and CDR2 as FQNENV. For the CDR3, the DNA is TGTGCCAGCAGCCAAGGGGGTCTAACCTCCTACGAGCAGTACGTC. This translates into CASSQGGLTSYEQYV.

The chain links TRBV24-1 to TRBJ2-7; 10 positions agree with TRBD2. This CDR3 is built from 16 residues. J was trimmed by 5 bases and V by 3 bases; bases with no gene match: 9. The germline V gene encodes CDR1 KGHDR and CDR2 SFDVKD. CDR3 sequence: CATSDRSGRARDEQYF. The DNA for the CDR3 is TGTGCCACCAGTGATAGAAGCGGGAGGGCCAGGGACGAGCAGTACTTC.

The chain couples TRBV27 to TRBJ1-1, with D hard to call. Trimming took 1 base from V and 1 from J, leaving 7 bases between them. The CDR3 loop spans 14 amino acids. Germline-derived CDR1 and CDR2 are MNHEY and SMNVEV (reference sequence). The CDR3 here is CASSLLGANTEAFF. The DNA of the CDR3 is TGTGCCAGCAGTTTATTGGGCGCGAACACTGAAGCTTTCTTT.

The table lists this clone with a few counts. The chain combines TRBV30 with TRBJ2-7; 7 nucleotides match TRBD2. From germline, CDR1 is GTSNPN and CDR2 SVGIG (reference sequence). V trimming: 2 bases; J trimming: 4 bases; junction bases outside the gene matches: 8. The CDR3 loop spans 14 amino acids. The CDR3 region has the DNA TGTGCCTGGAGTAGGGTGCGGGAGCTATACGAGCAGTACTTC. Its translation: CAWSRVRELYEQYF.

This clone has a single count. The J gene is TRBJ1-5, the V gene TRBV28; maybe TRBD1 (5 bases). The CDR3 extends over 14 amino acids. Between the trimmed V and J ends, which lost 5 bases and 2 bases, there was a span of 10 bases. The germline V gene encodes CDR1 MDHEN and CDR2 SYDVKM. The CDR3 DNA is TGTGCCAGCAGTCCGGGGCATGGCAATCAGCCCCAGCATTTT. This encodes CASSPGHGNQPQHF.

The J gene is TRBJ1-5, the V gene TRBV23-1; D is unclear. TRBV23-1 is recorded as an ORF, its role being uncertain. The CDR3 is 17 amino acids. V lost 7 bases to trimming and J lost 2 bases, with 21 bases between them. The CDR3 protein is CASKEVAKPWGNQPQHF. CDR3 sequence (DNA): TGCGCCAGCAAGGAGGTCGCCAAACCTTGGGGCAATCAGCCCCAGCATTTT.

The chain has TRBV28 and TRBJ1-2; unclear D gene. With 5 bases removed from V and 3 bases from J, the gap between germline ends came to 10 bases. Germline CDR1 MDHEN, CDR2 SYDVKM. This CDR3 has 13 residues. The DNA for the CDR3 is TGTGCCAGCAGTGGTCCAACGGACTATGGCTACACCTTC. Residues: CASSGPTDYGYTF.

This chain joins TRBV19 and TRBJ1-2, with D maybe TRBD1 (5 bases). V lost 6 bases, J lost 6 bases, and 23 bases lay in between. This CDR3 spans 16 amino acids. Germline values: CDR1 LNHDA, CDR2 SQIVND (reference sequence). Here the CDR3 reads CASRRPSGLAFHGYTF. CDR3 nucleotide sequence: TGTGCCAGTAGAAGGCCGTCAGGGCTTGCCTTTCATGGCTACACCTTC.

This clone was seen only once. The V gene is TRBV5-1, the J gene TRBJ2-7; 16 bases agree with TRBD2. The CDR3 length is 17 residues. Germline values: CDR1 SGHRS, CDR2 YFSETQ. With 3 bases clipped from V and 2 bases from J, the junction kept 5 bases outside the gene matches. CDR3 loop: CASSSGLAGGSAYEQYF. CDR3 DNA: TGCGCCAGCAGCTCGGGACTAGCGGGAGGGTCCGCCTACGAGCAGTACTTC.

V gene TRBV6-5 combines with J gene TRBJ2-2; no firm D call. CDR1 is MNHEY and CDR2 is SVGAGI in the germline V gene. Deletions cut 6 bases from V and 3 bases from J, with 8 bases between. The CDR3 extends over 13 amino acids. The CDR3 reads CASSSTYTGELFF. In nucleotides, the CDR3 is TGTGCCAGCAGCTCGACCTACACCGGGGAGCTGTTTTTT.

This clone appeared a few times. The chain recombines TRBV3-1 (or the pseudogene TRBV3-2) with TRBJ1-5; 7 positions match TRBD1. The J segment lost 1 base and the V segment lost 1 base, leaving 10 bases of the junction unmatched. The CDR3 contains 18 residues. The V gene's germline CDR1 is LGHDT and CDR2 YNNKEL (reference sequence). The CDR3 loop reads CASSQGVAAGGSNQPQHF. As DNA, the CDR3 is TGTGCCAGCAGCCAAGGGGTCGCGGCAGGGGGGAGCAATCAGCCCCAGCATTTT.

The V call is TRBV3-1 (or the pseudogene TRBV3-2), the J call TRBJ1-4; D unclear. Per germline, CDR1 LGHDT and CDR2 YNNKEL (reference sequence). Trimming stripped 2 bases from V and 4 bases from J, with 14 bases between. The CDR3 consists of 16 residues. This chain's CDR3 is CASSQNPGLINEKLFF. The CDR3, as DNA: TGTGCCAGCAGCCAAAACCCCGGACTGATTAATGAAAAACTGTTTTTT.

The CDR3 loop reads CATRGTVEPGEKLFF. The CDR3 DNA reads TGTGCCACCAGAGGGACAGTGGAGCCAGGCGAAAAACTGTTTTTT. The V call is TRBV15, the J call TRBJ1-4; 7 nucleotides align to TRBD1. Germline trimming cut 6 bases from V and 8 bases from J; bases unmatched to any gene: 12. This CDR3 contains 15 residues. From germline, CDR1 is LNHNV and CDR2 YYDKDF (reference sequence).

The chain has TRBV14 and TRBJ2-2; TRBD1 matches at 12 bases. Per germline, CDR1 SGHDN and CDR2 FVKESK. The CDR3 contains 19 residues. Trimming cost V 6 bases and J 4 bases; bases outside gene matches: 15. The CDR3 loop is CASRRLGRDRGRSTGELFF. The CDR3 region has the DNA TGTGCCAGCAGAAGATTGGGGCGGGACAGGGGGCGCAGCACCGGGGAGCTGTTTTTT. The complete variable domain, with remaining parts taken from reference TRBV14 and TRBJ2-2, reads EAGVTQFPSHSVIEKGQTVTLRCDPISGHDNLYWYRRVMGKEIKFLLHFVKESKQDESGMPNNRFLAERTGGTYSTLKVQPAELEDSGVYFCASRRLGRDRGRSTGELFFGEGSRLTVL.

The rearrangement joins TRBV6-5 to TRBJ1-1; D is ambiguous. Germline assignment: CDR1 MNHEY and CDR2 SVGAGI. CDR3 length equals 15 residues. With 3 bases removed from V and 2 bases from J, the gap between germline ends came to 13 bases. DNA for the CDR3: TGTGCCAGCAGTTATTCCGGAACAATAAACACTGAAGCTTTCTTT. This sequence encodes CASSYSGTINTEAFF.

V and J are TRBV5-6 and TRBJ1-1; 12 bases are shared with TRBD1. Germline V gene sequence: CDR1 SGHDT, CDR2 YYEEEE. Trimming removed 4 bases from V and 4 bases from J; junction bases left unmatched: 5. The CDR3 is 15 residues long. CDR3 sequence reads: CASSAGQGASTEAFF. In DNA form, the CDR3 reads TGTGCCAGCAGCGCGGGACAGGGGGCGAGCACTGAAGCTTTCTTT.

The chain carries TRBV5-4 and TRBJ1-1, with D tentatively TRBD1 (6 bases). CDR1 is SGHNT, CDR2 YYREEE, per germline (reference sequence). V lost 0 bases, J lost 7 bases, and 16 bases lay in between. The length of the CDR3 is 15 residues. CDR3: CASSLVSGEGNEAFF. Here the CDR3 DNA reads TGTGCCAGCAGCTTGGTTTCAGGGGAGGGTAATGAAGCTTTCTTT.